Below are 18 T cell receptor beta chains sequenced from a single sample in a study of blood T cell repertoires in COVID-19. This table comes from immunoSEQ multiplex PCR, and its TCRdb copy is limited to in-frame clones, with some not included. The sample carries approximately 320,000 clones, about 90% recorded once. Sequencing was carried out using peripheral blood. These receptors all stem from a woman aged 30 to 39 with COVID-19, enrolled during active disease.

The V gene is TRBV5-5, the J gene TRBJ1-2; tentative D call: TRBD1 (5 bases). V shed 0 bases and J shed 4 bases, with 10 bases lying between them. The CDR3 sequence is 14 residues long. Looked up from germline, CDR1 is SGHKS and CDR2 is YYEKEE (reference sequence). The CDR3 region has the DNA TGTGCCAGCAGCTTGGGGCAGGGCCTCTATGGCTACACCTTC. This sequence encodes CASSLGQGLYGYTF.

This chain connects TRBV19 to TRBJ1-5; D possibly corresponds to TRBD1 (6 bases). Germline V gene sequence: CDR1 LNHDA, CDR2 SQIVND (reference sequence). Trimming took off 4 bases at V and 4 bases at J, with 11 bases between the two ends. The CDR3 totals 14 residues. This CDR3 is CASSRGTSNQPQHF. Written as DNA, the CDR3 is TGTGCCAGTAGTAGGGGGACATCAAATCAGCCCCAGCATTTT.

This chain links TRBV5-5 with TRBJ1-5, with D maybe TRBD1 (5 bases). Trimming took 4 bases from V and 3 from J, leaving 8 bases between them. Germline CDR1 reads SGHKS; CDR2 reads YYEKEE (reference sequence). CDR3 length equals 13 residues. The CDR3 sequence is CASSRDSNQPQHF. The CDR3 DNA follows: TGTGCCAGCAGCCGGGACTCCAATCAGCCCCAGCATTTT.

The V gene is TRBV3-1 (or the pseudogene TRBV3-2), the J gene TRBJ2-1, with TRBD1 identical over 8 bases. The J segment lost 7 bases and the V segment lost 4 bases, leaving 3 bases of the junction unmatched. There are 13 residues in the CDR3. Germline CDR1 reads LGHDT; CDR2 reads YNNKEL (reference sequence). The CDR3 nucleotides read TGTGCCAGCAGCCGGACAGGGAAGAATGAGCAGTTCTTC. Translating it yields CASSRTGKNEQFF.

This chain connects TRBV5-1 to TRBJ1-6; 7 nucleotides match TRBD1. The J segment lost 6 bases and the V segment lost 7 bases, leaving 4 bases of the junction unmatched. Per the germline V gene, CDR1 is SGHRS and CDR2 is YFSETQ. The CDR3 length is 13 residues. The CDR3 is CASAWDSNSPLHF. DNA for the CDR3: TGCGCCAGCGCATGGGACAGTAATTCACCCCTCCACTTT. The full variable domain, with the rest looked up from reference TRBV5-1 and TRBJ1-6, is KAGVTQTPRYLIKTRGQQVTLSCSPISGHRSVSWYQQTPGQGLQFLFEYFSETQRNKGNFPGRFSGRQFSNSRSEMNVSTLELGDSALYLCASAWDSNSPLHFGNGTRLTVT.

This clone is a singleton in its sample. V usage is TRBV27 and J usage is TRBJ2-7; 12 nucleotides match TRBD2. V dropped 6 bases and J dropped 4; count of bases not matched to a gene: 10. The CDR3 has 16 amino acids. The germline CDR1 and CDR2 sequences are MNHEY and SMNVEV (reference sequence). CDR3 residues: CASRHILAGGPYEQYF. CDR3 nucleotides: TGTGCCAGCAGACACATTCTAGCGGGGGGGCCTTACGAGCAGTACTTC.

This chain links TRBV18 with TRBJ2-7, with D maybe TRBD1 (5 bases). CDR1 and CDR2 (germline): KGHSH, LQKENI. The V gene lost 3 bases and the J gene lost 3 bases, with 12 bases spanning the gap. The CDR3 length is 14 residues. Here the CDR3 DNA reads TGTGCCAGCTCACCGTCGTTAGGGGACTACGAGCAGTACTTC. Protein sequence: CASSPSLGDYEQYF.

The gene calls are TRBV5-1 and TRBJ2-3; 16 bases are shared with TRBD2. The germline V gene encodes CDR1 SGHRS and CDR2 YFSETQ. The CDR3 sequence is 18 residues long. V lost 4 bases to trimming and J lost 3 bases; unmatched junction nucleotides: 8. CDR3 region: CASSLSGTSGGVTDTQYF. In DNA, the CDR3 is TGCGCCAGCAGCCTCTCCGGGACTAGCGGGGGGGTGACAGATACGCAGTATTTT.

The chain links TRBV18 to TRBJ1-5; TRBD1 is a possible D gene (6 bases). The CDR3 totals 16 residues. Per germline, CDR1 KGHSH and CDR2 LQKENI. Deletions cut 2 bases from V and 0 bases from J, with 11 bases between. The CDR3 loop is CASSPGGDNSNQPQHF. The CDR3 DNA reads as TGTGCCAGCTCACCAGGGGGGGACAATAGCAATCAGCCCCAGCATTTT. The variable domain in full, completed from reference TRBV18 and TRBJ1-5, reads NAGVMQNPRHLVRRRGQEARLRCSPMKGHSHVYWYRQLPEEGLKFMVYLQKENIIDESGMPKERFSAEFPKEGPSILRIQQVVRGDSAAYFCASSPGGDNSNQPQHFGDGTRLSIL.

This clone was seen only once. The chain carries TRBV7-9 and TRBJ1-1; D unclear. The germline gives CDR1 SEHNR, CDR2 FQNEAQ (reference sequence). The CDR3 is made up of 14 amino acids. The germline V and J ends were trimmed by 5 bases and 2 bases, with 12 bases remaining between them. In DNA form, the CDR3 reads TGTGCCAGCAGCCTTACCGCGGGTAACACTGAAGCTTTCTTT. It is translated as CASSLTAGNTEAFF.

On this clone itself: At the DNA level, this CDR3 is encoded by other sequences in the same sample as well. V is TRBV18 and J is TRBJ2-7; 7 bases align to TRBD1. This CDR3 is 14 amino acids long. The germline V gene encodes CDR1 KGHSH and CDR2 LQKENI. V was pared by 3 bases and J by 2 bases, with 4 bases of the junction left unmatched. The CDR3 sequence is CASSPPGQPYEQYF. The DNA for the CDR3 is TGTGCCAGCTCACCTCCGGGACAGCCCTACGAGCAGTACTTC.

V is TRBV7-8 and J is TRBJ1-2; possible D gene TRBD1, 6 bases. There are 17 residues in the CDR3. V was shortened by 0 bases and J by 5 bases, with 19 bases between the two germline ends. Germline CDR1 and CDR2: SGHVS and FQNEAQ. The chain's CDR3 is CASSLALGGGGLYGYTF. In DNA form, the CDR3 reads TGTGCCAGCAGCTTAGCGTTGGGCGGGGGCGGCCTTTATGGCTACACCTTC.

The DNA for the CDR3 is TGTGCCACCAAACCGGGACACTCCTACAATGAGCAGTTCTTC. It specifies CATKPGHSYNEQFF. The chain is built from TRBV6-4 and TRBJ2-1; TRBD1 might be the D (6 bases). Looked up from germline, CDR1 is MRHNA and CDR2 is SNTAGT. This CDR3 contains 14 residues. V was clipped by 10 bases and J by 0 bases, with 13 bases between them.

The chain recombines TRBV2 with TRBJ2-7, with TRBD2 as a possible D gene (7 bases). With 5 bases removed from V and 1 base from J, the gap between germline ends came to 24 bases. CDR1 and CDR2 from the germline V gene are SNHLY and FYNNEI. CDR3 length: 18 amino acids. The CDR3 DNA reads as TGTGCCAGCAGTCCACCCTCGGGGGCTAACGGGGGGTCCTACGAGCAGTACTTC. Residues: CASSPPSGANGGSYEQYF.

The chain uses TRBV9 and TRBJ2-5; maybe TRBD2 (5 bases). Between the trimmed V and J ends, which lost 2 bases and 1 base, there was a span of 9 bases. The CDR3 totals 14 residues. Germline lookup yields CDR1 SGDLS and CDR2 YYNGEE. DNA for the CDR3: TGTGCCAGCAGCGTCCTAGGGAGCCAAGAGACCCAGTACTTC. Its protein is CASSVLGSQETQYF.

The chain carries TRBV29-1 and TRBJ1-2; tentative D call: TRBD1 (5 bases). Germline assignment: CDR1 SQVTM and CDR2 ANQGSEA. This CDR3 is built from 11 residues. CDR3 sequence reads: CSVGQNYGYTF. CDR3 coding DNA: TGCAGTGTAGGACAAAACTATGGCTACACCTTC.

The chain links TRBV4-1 to TRBJ2-7, with D possibly matching TRBD1 (6 bases). Germline CDR1 and CDR2: MGHRA and YSYEKL. Trimming took off 5 bases at V and 1 base at J, with 15 bases between the two ends. CDR3 length equals 15 residues. The CDR3 loop reads CASSYALGHSYEQYF. In DNA form, the CDR3 reads TGCGCCAGCAGCTACGCCCTGGGACATTCCTACGAGCAGTACTTC.

The chain couples TRBV11-2 to TRBJ2-1; 8 bases match TRBD2. This CDR3 contains 13 residues. CDR1 and CDR2 (germline): SGHAT, FQNNGV. The CDR3, as DNA: TGTGCTTCCCCAGCGGGGGCTTACAATGAGCAGTTCTTC. Its translation is CASPAGAYNEQFF.